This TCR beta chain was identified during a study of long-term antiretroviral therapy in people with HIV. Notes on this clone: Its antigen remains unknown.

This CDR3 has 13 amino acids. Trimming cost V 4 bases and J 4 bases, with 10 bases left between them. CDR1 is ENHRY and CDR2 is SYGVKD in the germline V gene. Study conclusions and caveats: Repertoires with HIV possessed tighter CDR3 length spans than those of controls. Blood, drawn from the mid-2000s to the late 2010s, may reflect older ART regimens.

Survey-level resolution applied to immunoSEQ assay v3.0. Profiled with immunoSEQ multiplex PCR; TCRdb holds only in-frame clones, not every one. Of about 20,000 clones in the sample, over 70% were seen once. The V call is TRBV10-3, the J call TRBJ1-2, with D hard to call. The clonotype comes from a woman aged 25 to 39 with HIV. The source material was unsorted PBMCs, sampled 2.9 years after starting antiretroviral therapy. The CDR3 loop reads CAISGPGVYGYTF. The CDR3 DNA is TGTGCCATCAGTGGTCCCGGGGTCTATGGCTACACCTTC.